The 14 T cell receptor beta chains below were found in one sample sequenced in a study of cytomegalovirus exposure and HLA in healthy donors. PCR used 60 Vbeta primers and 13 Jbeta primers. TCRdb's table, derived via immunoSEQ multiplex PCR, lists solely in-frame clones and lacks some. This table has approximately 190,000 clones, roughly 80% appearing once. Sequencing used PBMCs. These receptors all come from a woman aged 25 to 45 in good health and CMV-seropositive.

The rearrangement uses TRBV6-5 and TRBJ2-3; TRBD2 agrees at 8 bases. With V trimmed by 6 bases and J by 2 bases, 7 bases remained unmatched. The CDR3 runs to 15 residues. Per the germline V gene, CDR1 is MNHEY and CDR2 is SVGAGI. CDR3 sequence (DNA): TGTGCCAGCAGCCGGCTGCGGGGGGACACAGATACGCAGTATTTT. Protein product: CASSRLRGDTDTQYF.

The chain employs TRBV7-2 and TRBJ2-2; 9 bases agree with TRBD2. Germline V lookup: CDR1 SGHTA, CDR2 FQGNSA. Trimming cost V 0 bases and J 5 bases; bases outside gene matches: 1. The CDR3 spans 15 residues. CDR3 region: CASSLASGRTGELFF. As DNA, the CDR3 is TGTGCCAGCAGCTTAGCTAGCGGGAGAACCGGGGAGCTGTTTTTT. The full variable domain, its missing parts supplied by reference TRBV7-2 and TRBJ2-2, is GAGVSQSPSNKVTEKGKDVELRCDPISGHTALYWYRQSLGQGLEFLIYFQGNSAPDKSGLPSDRFSAERTGGSVSTLTIQRTQQEDSAVYLCASSLASGRTGELFFGEGSRLTVL.

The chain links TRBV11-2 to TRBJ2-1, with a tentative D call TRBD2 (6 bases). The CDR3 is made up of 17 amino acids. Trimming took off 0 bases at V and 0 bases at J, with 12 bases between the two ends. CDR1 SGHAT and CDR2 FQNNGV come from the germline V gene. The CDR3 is CASSLDPGGHSYNEQFF. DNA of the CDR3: TGTGCCAGCAGCTTAGATCCCGGGGGTCACTCCTACAATGAGCAGTTCTTC.

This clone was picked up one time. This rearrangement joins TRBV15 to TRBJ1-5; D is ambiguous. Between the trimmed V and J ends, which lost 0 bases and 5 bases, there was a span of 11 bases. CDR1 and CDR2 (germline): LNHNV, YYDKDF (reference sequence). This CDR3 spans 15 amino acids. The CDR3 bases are TGTGCCACCAGCAGAGATAAATTGGCCTATCAGCCCCAGCATTTT. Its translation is CATSRDKLAYQPQHF.

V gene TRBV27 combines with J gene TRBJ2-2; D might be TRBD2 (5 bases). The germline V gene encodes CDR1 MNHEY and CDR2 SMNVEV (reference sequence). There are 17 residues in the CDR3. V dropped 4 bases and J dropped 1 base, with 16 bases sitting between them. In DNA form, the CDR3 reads TGTGCCAGCAGTTCCTTAACGTCCGGGGAGAACACCGGGGAGCTGTTTTTT. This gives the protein CASSSLTSGENTGELFF.

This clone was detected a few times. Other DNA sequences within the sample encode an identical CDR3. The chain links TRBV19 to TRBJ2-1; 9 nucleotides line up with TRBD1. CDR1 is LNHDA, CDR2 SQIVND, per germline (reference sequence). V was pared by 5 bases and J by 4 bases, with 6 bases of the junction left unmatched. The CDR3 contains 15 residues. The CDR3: CASSVDRGFYNEQFF. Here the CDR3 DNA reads TGTGCCAGTAGTGTGGACAGGGGCTTTTACAATGAGCAGTTCTTC.

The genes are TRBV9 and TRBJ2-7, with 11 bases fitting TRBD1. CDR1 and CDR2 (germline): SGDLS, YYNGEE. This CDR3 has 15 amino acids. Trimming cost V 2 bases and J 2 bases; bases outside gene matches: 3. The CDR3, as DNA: TGTGCCAGCAGCGTGGGGGGACAGGGGGCCTACGAGCAGTACTTC. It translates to CASSVGGQGAYEQYF.

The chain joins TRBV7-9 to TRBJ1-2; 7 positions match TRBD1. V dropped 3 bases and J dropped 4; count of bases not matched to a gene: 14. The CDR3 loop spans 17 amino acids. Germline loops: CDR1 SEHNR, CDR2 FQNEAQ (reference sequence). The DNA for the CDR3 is TGTGCCAGCAGCTTGGGACAGACAAGAGATGACACCTATGGCTACACCTTC. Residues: CASSLGQTRDDTYGYTF.

The CDR3 spells CASSLARLGGYTF. For the CDR3, the DNA is TGTGCCAGCAGCTTAGCGAGGCTTGGCGGCTACACCTTC. This sequence joins TRBV7-6 and TRBJ1-2; no reliable D call. The CDR3 is made up of 13 amino acids. V dropped 0 bases and J dropped 8 bases, with 10 bases sitting between them. Germline CDR1 SGHVS, CDR2 FNYEAQ. Based on the CDR3 plus reference TRBV7-6 and TRBJ1-2, the full variable domain is GAGVSQSPRYKVTKRGQDVALRCDPISGHVSLYWYRQALGQGPEFLTYFNYEAQQDKSGLPNDRFSAERPEGSISTLTIQRTEQRDSAMYRCASSLARLGGYTFGSGTRLTVV.

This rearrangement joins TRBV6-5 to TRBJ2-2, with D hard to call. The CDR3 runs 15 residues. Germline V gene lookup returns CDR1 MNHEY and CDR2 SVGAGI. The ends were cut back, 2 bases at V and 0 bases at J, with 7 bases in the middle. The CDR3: CASSYALANTGELFF. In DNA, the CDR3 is TGTGCCAGCAGTTACGCCCTAGCGAACACCGGGGAGCTGTTTTTT.

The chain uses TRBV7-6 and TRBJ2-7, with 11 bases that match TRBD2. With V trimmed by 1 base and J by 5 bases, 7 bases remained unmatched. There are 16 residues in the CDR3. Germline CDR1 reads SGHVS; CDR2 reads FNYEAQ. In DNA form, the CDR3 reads TGTGCCAGCAGCTTAGGAACTAGCGGGAGATTCGACGAGCAGTACTTC. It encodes CASSLGTSGRFDEQYF.

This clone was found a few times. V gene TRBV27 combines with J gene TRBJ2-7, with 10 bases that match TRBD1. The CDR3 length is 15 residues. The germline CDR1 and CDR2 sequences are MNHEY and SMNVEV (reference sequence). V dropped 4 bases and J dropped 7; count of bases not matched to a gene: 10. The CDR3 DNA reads TGTGCCAGCAGTTCCCCCGGGACAGGGGTAGAAGAGCAGTACTTC. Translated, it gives CASSSPGTGVEEQYF.

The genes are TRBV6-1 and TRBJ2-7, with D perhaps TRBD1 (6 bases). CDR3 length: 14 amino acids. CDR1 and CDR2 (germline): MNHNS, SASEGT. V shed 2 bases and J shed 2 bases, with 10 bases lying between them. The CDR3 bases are TGTGCCAGCAGTGAATCCGGGACACCCTACGAGCAGTACTTC. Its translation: CASSESGTPYEQYF.

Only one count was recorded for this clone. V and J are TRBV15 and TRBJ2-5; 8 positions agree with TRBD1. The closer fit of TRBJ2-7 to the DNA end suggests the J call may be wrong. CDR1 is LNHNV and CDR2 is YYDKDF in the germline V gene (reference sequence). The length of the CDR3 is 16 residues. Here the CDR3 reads CATSRATGGKTYEQYF. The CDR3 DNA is TGTGCCACCAGCAGAGCTACAGGGGGTAAAACCTACGAGCAGTACTTC.